The clone carrying this T cell receptor beta chain was observed once. The data stem from a study of blood T cell repertoires in COVID-19. The overall study: T cells, B-cell-depleted T cells, or PBMCs provided the cDNA or gDNA that served as material.

Assay used: immunoSEQ multiplex PCR; TCRdb lists only in-frame clones, some missing. Of 100,000 or so clones listed, 85% to 90% are singletons. This CDR3 region has 13 residues. The V gene lost 0 bases and the J gene lost 2 bases, with 6 bases spanning the gap. Germline assignment: CDR1 SGDLS and CDR2 YYNGEE. This sequence joins TRBV9 and TRBJ2-7, with D unresolved. This receptor was identified in a woman older than 75 with acute or convalescent COVID-19. The sequencing sample was made of peripheral blood. The CDR3 sequence: CASSVDEAYEQYF. CDR3 nucleotides: TGTGCCAGCAGCGTAGACGAGGCCTACGAGCAGTACTTC.